This record covers a single T cell receptor (beta chain). This record comes from a study of blood T cell repertoires in COVID-19. Overall study: From T cells, B-cell-depleted T cells, or PBMCs came the material, which was cDNA or gDNA.

Per the study methods: Reference gene primer amplification gave nucleated cell count estimates. Here immunoSEQ multiplex PCR was the method, and the copy in TCRdb shows in-frame clones only, minus some. D and trimming come from the DNA, and the V and J calls and clone size come from that table. The repertoire consists of 44,000 or so clones, with approximately 87% occurring once and the leading ten covering roughly 9.2%. V was cut by 3 bases and J by 0 bases, with 15 bases left in between. CDR3 length: 17 residues. Germline lookup yields CDR1 LNHDA and CDR2 SQIVND (reference sequence). The sequenced sample consisted of peripheral blood. The V gene is TRBV19, the J gene TRBJ1-5; unclear D gene. The sequence derives from a human donor in a cohort sampled during active COVID-19. In nucleotides, the CDR3 is TGTGCCAGTAGTATTGACGAGGCGGAGAATAGCAATCAGCCCCAGCATTTT. Encoded protein: CASSIDEAENSNQPQHF. Combining the CDR3 with reference TRBV19 and TRBJ1-5 gives the whole variable domain DGGITQSPKYLFRKEGQNVTLSCEQNLNHDAMYWYRQDPGQGLRLIYYSQIVNDFQKGDIAEGYSVSREKKESFPLTVTSAQKNPTAFYLCASSIDEAENSNQPQHFGDGTRLSIL.